This entry describes one TCR beta chain. This clone has just one count. Its recognized antigen is unknown. Base qualities were left out, and no much larger clone turns up one base away. This specimen belongs to a study of graft-versus-host responses after intestinal transplantation (dated by TCRdb to about 2021). Regarding the study in general: The transplants that recipients received were multivisceral, liver-intestinal, or isolated intestinal. Graft-versus-host and host-versus-graft alloreactive T cell clones were tracked in the graft, circulation and bone marrow after intestinal transplantation using bulk TCR-beta CDR3 sequencing. Every recipient was given anti-thymocyte globulin induction, then maintenance tacrolimus and steroids for 3 to 4 years. To identify alloreactive clones, pre-transplant mixed lymphocyte reaction products were sequenced and then compared with unstimulated pre-transplant donor and recipient T cells. Samples from a few later patients were sequenced in-house on an Illumina MiSeq with MiXCR processing rather than by the commercial service. A peak of at least 4% donor T cells among recipient peripheral blood mononuclear cells was the definition used for donor T cell macrochimerism. Of the roughly 23 intestinal transplant recipients enrolled in the cohort, one of whom was a retransplant, a few patients without pretransplant specimens were excluded. The full study reports these points: GvH clones turned up in recipient bone marrow, with some appearing earlier in ileal mucosa or blood, a pattern consistent with an intestinal mucosal origin. The conclusions were limited by the relatively low number and heterogeneity of the intestinal transplant patients. In the allografts of patients with donor T cell macrochimerism, GvH to HvG T cell clonal ratios were high. Early after transplant, peak levels of circulating GvH clones were found to be associated with declines in HvG clones.

The library was built by means of the immunoSEQ multiplex PCR assay. High-throughput TCR-beta CDR3 sequencing of genomic DNA from most patients was performed by Adaptive Biotechnologies. Processing in the source paper ran as follows. TCR sequencing data for some 19 patients were retrieved from Adaptive's ImmunoSEQ software; three other patients were processed with MiXCR and VDJtools. CDR3 nucleotide sequences shared between donor and recipient were removed because the origin of such sequences could not be assigned. Alloreactive clones required at least 2-fold expansion over unstimulated cells and minimum CFSE-low frequency of 0.002% (template counts) or 0.001% (read counts). A clone was considered mappable if detected in the sequenced pre-transplant spleen, lymph node, or MLR CFSE-low populations of the donor or recipient. The cumulative frequency of alloreactive clones was calculated as a percentage of all sequences, weighted by copy number. The source is immuneACCESS, and TCRdb retained only in-frame sequences with V and J called. Part of the clones is not carried over; for the studies checked, unresolved V genes explain less than half of this, and the remainder is unexplained. That table is the source of V, J and clone size, and D and trimming were worked out from the DNA. The sample table shows 15,000 to 20,000 clones, and roughly 90% are seen once. Of the sample, more than 1.5% falls within the top ten clones.

Blood samples were collected up to 4 times in the first month after transplant and then at least monthly when available. The sequencing used PBMCs, collected more than 350 days after transplant. This receptor was obtained from a human patient who received an intestinal transplant, so some T cells may come from the graft donor.

CDR3 protein: CASSYPGQVHGYTF. In nucleotide form, the sequence is TGTGCCAGCAGTTATCCGGGACAGGTACATGGCTACACCTTC. The sequence joins TRBV6-5 to TRBJ1-2, with TRBD1 identical over 8 junction bases. The germline V gene yields MNHEY for CDR1 and SVGAGI for CDR2. The CDR3 measures 14 amino acids from cysteine to phenylalanine. Here the CDR3 DNA is all that survives: 42 bases in frame from base 1. Compared with germline, V lacks 3 bases and J lacks 6 bases; bases without a gene match: 6.